The sequence of this T cell receptor beta chain was determined in a study of T cell repertoires in cytomegalovirus infection. This clonotype was seen only a few times. Its specificity is unknown. The CDR3 totals 18 residues. CDR1 is DFQATT, CDR2 SNEGSKA, per germline (reference sequence). The J segment lost 1 base and the V segment lost 3 bases, leaving 10 bases of the junction unmatched. Broader study findings: CMV-specific TCR beta clonotypes restricted by HLA-C dominated the ex vivo response.

TCRdb reprocessed the reads via MiXCR and lists one record per CDR3 protein. The data contain roughly 640,000 distinct CDR3 sequences, roughly 26% of them singletons. The J gene is TRBJ1-5, the V gene TRBV20-1, with 12 bases identical to TRBD1. Specimen: CD8+ T cells from PBMCs. The clonotype comes from a human donor in good health (CMV status not recorded). Some clones in this sample may be carry-over from other donors' samples. Here the CDR3 reads CSASAGTGGRGSNQPQHF. The CDR3, as DNA: TGCAGTGCTAGTGCCGGGACAGGGGGCCGAGGAAGCAATCAGCCCCAGCATTTT.